These 5 T cell receptor beta chains were all obtained from the same sample, sequenced in a study of cytomegalovirus exposure and HLA in healthy donors. A multiplex PCR was run with 60 Vbeta primers and 13 Jbeta primers. Sequenced by immunoSEQ multiplex PCR; TCRdb stores in-frame clones only, minus some. The sample's table shows 200,000 to 250,000 clones. The sample consisted of PBMCs. The origin of the receptors is a woman in her twenties or thirties in good health and CMV-seropositive.

The gene calls are TRBV11-2 and TRBJ1-1, with D unclear. Trimming took off 5 bases at V and 1 base at J, with 14 bases between the two ends. Germline V gene data show CDR1 as SGHAT and CDR2 as FQNNGV. The CDR3 contains 15 residues. CDR3 residues: CASSPPLLGNTEAFF. The CDR3 DNA reads as TGTGCCAGCAGCCCCCCTCTACTAGGGAACACTGAAGCTTTCTTT.

The gene calls are TRBV6-5 and TRBJ1-5; possible D gene TRBD1, 5 bases. This CDR3 spans 15 amino acids. The V gene lost 2 bases and the J gene lost 6 bases, with 14 bases spanning the gap. The germline V gene encodes CDR1 MNHEY and CDR2 SVGAGI. The CDR3 reads CASSYPSGKLQPQHF. The CDR3 DNA follows: TGTGCCAGCAGTTACCCGTCAGGGAAACTTCAGCCCCAGCATTTT.

The chain uses TRBV28 and TRBJ1-2; D gene ambiguous. The germline V gene encodes CDR1 MDHEN and CDR2 SYDVKM. Trimming stripped 2 bases from V and 4 bases from J, with 14 bases between. The CDR3 is made up of 15 amino acids. CDR3 sequence: CASSLREVSVYGYTF. The DNA of the CDR3 is TGTGCCAGCAGTTTACGGGAAGTAAGCGTCTATGGCTACACCTTC.

V and J are TRBV27 and TRBJ2-7, with 7 bases lining up with TRBD1. The V gene end was trimmed by 2 bases and the J gene end by 0 bases; junction bases not matched to a gene: 10. CDR3 length equals 17 residues. CDR1 and CDR2 from the germline V gene are MNHEY and SMNVEV (reference sequence). CDR3 loop: CASSLRPQTGSSYEQYF. The CDR3 DNA sequence: TGTGCCAGCAGTTTAAGACCTCAGACAGGGAGCTCCTACGAGCAGTACTTC.

CDR3 coding DNA: TGTGCCAGCAGTTACTCGAGGGATGGCTACACCTTC. Protein sequence: CASSYSRDGYTF. The chain links TRBV6-6 to TRBJ1-2; D unclear. Trimming took off 0 bases at V and 6 bases at J, with 5 bases between the two ends. The CDR3 consists of 12 residues. Germline loops: CDR1 MNHNY, CDR2 SVGAGI (reference sequence).